The sequence of this T cell receptor (beta chain) was determined in a study of shared clonotypes between healthy human individuals. Overall study: Plates per donor: three CD4 naive, three CD4 memory, two CD8 naive, one CD8 memory.

V lost 3 bases to trimming and J lost 0 bases, with 6 bases between them. The CDR3 runs to 13 residues. Germline V lookup: CDR1 SNHLY, CDR2 FYNNEI. Each of the donors was a healthy adult who was HIV-negative and had not had a recent acute infection or vaccination. It was at deep level that the assay was run. Each replicate PCR on the sorted subsets used 150 to 200 ng DNA (around 30,000 T cell genomes). Profiled with immunoSEQ multiplex PCR; TCRdb holds only in-frame clones, not every one. Among approximately 88,000 clones listed, 60% to 75% were seen once. The receptor was derived from a man under 40 in good health. The chain recombines TRBV2 with TRBJ2-7; D is unresolved. Sequences were obtained from memory CD8+ T cells sorted from blood. The subset is: CD45RO+ cells pooled with CCR7-negative TemRA cells. The CDR3 loop is CASSDWSSYEQYF. CDR3 nucleotides: TGTGCCAGCAGTGACTGGAGCTCCTACGAGCAGTACTTC.